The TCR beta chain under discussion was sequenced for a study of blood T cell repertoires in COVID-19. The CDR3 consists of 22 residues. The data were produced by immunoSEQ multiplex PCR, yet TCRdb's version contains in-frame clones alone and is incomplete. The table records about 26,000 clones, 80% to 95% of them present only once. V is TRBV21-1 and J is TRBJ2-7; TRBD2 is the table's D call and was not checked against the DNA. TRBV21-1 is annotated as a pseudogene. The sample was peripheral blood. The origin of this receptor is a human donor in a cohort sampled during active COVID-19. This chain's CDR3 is CAITRGQGAPYGSGSKTYEQYF. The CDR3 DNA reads TGTGCCATCACCAGGGGGCAGGGGGCGCCTTATGGTAGCGGGAGCAAGACCTACGAGCAGTACTTC.